This T cell receptor (beta chain) was profiled in a study of T cell repertoires in cytomegalovirus infection. About the research overall: Through public TCR beta signatures, both CMV infection and matching HLA type were indicated.

Study-level points and caveats: Dominating the ex vivo response were HLA-C-restricted CMV-specific TCR beta clonotypes. Cumulative public TCR beta family frequency identified CMV carriers with the relevant HLA.

MiXCR was run by TCRdb on the reads, yielding one entry per CDR3 protein. In the table there are roughly 150,000 distinct CDR3 sequences, 20% to 30% of which are singletons. A note on this clonotype: Its specificity is not known.

The receptor's source is a human donor in good health (CMV status not recorded). Some clones in this sample may be carry-over from other donors' samples. Specimen: PBMCs.

CDR3 DNA: TGTGCCAGCAGACTAGGGGGGGTAAGCAATCAGCCCCAGCATTTT. Protein product: CASRLGGVSNQPQHF. The chain has TRBV28 and TRBJ1-5; a possible D gene is TRBD1 (6 bases). V lost 6 bases, J lost 1 base, and 13 bases lay in between. The germline gives CDR1 MDHEN, CDR2 SYDVKM. This CDR3 has 15 amino acids. Based on the CDR3 plus reference TRBV28 and TRBJ1-5, the full variable domain is DVKVTQSSRYLVKRTGEKVFLECVQDMDHENMFWYRQDPGLGLRLIYFSYDVKMKEKGDIPEGYSVSREKKERFSLILESASTNQTSMYLCASRLGGVSNQPQHFGDGTRLSIL.